This T cell receptor (beta chain) was obtained from a study of T-cell reconstitution after alpha-beta-depleted transplantation in children. There are a few counts of this clonotype. Preparation of the TCRbeta library was carried out with unique molecular identifiers. Each CDR3 protein gets one entry after TCRdb re-called the PCR reads with MiXCR. The sample yields about 400,000 distinct CDR3 sequences, less than 15% seen once. Trimming removed 1 base from V and 7 bases from J, with 10 bases in between. The CDR3 sequence is 14 residues long. Germline V gene sequence: CDR1 SEHNR, CDR2 FQNEAQ (reference sequence).

The chain carries TRBV7-9 and TRBJ1-4; D is unclear. This receptor was identified in a human donor who donated a stem cell graft to a child with Fanconi anemia. The starting material was PBMCs, obtained from the stem cell graft. CDR3 sequence reads: CASSLDGHGEKLFF. The CDR3 nucleotides are TGTGCCAGCAGCTTAGATGGGCACGGTGAAAAACTGTTTTTT.